This T cell receptor (beta chain) was sequenced for a study of OX40 agonist ivuxolimab in advanced cancers. On the study more broadly: Across the patients, intravenous ivuxolimab was delivered every 2 weeks at 0.01 to 10 mg/kg.

TCRdb's table, derived via immunoSEQ multiplex PCR, lists solely in-frame clones and lacks some. The data contain roughly 68,000 clones, roughly nine tenths of them singletons. The V gene lost 4 bases and the J gene lost 2 bases, with 15 bases spanning the gap. This CDR3 contains 15 residues. Germline V gene lookup returns CDR1 MNHEY and CDR2 SMNVEV (reference sequence). Study-wide findings and caveats: Dose levels from 0.1 to 3.0 mg/kg saw CD4+ and CD8+ blood T cells expand clonally by week 6.

On this clone itself: Antigen: not known.

Sampling of blood occurred at baseline, cycle 4 day 1, and cycle 7 day 1. This receptor was taken from an adult with an advanced solid tumor such as melanoma, head and neck, liver or kidney cancer. The chain joins TRBV27 to TRBJ2-7, with D hard to call. This specimen was CD4+ or CD8+ T cells sorted from blood, taken in a trial of the OX40 agonist ivuxolimab. CDR3 nucleotide sequence: TGTGCCAGCAGTTCCTTAATATCGCACGCCTACGAGCAGTACTTC. It codes for CASSSLISHAYEQYF.